This TCR beta chain was identified during a study of chemoradiotherapy in HPV16-positive cancers. Findings of the study overall: Non-HPV-specific T cells did not expand in tumors during treatment, whereas candidate HPV-specific clones and E7-related motifs did.

As regards this clone: No antigen is known for it.

Samples were taken several times over chemoradiotherapy. CDR3 size: 16 residues. Per germline, CDR1 SGHTA and CDR2 FQGNSA. V was cut by 6 bases and J by 0 bases, with 12 bases left in between. Some clones are missing from TCRdb's copy, which holds only in-frame ones; the method was immunoSEQ multiplex PCR. The sample holds approximately 7,000 clones; around 90% are singletons and the top ten take approximately 2.4%. This chain connects TRBV7-2 to TRBJ1-6; D is undetermined. This receptor was obtained from a human donor with HPV-associated anogenital cancer. The sample consisted of tumor tissue, taken from a patient who underwent chemoradiotherapy. CDR3 protein: CASRGDRSSYNSPLHF. The CDR3 DNA is TGTGCCAGCAGGGGAGACCGGAGCTCCTATAATTCACCCCTCCACTTT.